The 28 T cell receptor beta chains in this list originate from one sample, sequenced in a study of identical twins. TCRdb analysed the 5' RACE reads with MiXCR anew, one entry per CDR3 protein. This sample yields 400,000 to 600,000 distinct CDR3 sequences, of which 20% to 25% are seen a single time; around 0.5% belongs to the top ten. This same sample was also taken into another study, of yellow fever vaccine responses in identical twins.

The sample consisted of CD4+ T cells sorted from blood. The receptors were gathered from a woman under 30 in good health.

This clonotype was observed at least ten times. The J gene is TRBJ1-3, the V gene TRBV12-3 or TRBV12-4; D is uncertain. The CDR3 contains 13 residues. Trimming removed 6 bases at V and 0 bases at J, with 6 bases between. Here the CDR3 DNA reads TGTGCCAGCAGGCTCCCCTCTGGAAACACCATATATTTT. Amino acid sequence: CASRLPSGNTIYF.

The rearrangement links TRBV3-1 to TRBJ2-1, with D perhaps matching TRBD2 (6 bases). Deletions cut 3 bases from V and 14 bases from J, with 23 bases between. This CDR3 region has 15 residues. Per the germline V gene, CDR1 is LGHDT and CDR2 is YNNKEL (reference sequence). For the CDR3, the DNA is TGTGCCAGCAGCCATCGGGACTCCTACGCGCCTGGGAAGTTCTTC. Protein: CASSHRDSYAPGKFF.

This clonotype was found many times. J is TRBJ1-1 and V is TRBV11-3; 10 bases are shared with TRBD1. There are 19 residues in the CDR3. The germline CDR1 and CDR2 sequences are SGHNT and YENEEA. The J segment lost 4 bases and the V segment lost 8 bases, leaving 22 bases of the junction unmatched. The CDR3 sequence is CASAPAYRGTGALSTEAFF. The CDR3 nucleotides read TGTGCCAGCGCTCCAGCCTACCGTGGGACAGGGGCTTTGAGCACTGAAGCTTTCTTT.

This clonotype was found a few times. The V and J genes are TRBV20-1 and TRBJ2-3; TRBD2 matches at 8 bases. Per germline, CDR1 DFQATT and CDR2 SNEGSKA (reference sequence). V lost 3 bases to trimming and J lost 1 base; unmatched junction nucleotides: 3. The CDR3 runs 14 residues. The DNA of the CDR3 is TGCAGTGCTAGTACGGGGGGGGGCACAGATACGCAGTATTTT. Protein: CSASTGGGTDTQYF.

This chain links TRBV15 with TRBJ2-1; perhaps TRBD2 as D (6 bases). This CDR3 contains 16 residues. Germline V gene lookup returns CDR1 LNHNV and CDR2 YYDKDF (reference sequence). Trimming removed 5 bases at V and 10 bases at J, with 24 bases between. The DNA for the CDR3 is TGTGCCACCAGCGCCACCCTAGCGCCCCCCCCGCGGGAGCAGTTCTTC. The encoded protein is CATSATLAPPPREQFF.

The chain's CDR3 is CASSGGLDKYEQYF. CDR3 nucleotides: TGCGCCAGCAGCGGGGGACTGGATAAATACGAGCAGTACTTC. This chain joins TRBV5-1 and TRBJ2-7, with a tentative D call TRBD2 (6 bases). The CDR3 contains 14 residues. CDR1 is SGHRS, CDR2 YFSETQ, per germline. The germline V and J ends were trimmed by 4 bases and 4 bases, with 15 bases remaining between them.

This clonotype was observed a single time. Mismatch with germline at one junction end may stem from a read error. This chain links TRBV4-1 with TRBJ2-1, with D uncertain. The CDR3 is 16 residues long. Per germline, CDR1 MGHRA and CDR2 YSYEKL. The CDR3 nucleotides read TGCGTCAGCAGCCAAGATCTGGACCCCTCCTACAATGAGCAGTTCTTC. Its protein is CVSSQDLDPSYNEQFF.

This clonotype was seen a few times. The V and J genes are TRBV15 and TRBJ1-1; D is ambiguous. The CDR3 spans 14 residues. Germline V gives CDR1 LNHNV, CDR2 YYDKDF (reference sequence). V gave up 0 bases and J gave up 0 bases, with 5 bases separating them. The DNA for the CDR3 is TGTGCCACCAGCAGAGACGGCATGAACACTGAAGCTTTCTTT. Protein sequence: CATSRDGMNTEAFF.

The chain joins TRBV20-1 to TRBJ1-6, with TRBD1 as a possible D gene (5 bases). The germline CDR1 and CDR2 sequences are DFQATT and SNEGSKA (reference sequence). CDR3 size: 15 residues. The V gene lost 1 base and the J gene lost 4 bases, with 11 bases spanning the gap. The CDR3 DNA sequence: TGCAGTGCTAGAGGGGGGGACGCATATAATTCACCCCTCCACTTT. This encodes CSARGGDAYNSPLHF.

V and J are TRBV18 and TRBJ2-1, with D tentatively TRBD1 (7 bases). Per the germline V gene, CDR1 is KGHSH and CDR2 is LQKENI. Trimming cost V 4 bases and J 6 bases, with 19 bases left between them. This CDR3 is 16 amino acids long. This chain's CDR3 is CASSLTGTAGGNEQFF. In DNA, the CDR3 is TGTGCCAGCTCACTTACCGGGACAGCCGGGGGCAATGAGCAGTTCTTC.

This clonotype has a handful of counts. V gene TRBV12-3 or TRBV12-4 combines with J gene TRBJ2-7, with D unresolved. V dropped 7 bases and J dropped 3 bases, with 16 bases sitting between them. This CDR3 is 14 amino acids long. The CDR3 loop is CASTTRNSIYEQYF. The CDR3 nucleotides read TGTGCCAGCACCACCCGGAATAGCATCTACGAGCAGTACTTC.

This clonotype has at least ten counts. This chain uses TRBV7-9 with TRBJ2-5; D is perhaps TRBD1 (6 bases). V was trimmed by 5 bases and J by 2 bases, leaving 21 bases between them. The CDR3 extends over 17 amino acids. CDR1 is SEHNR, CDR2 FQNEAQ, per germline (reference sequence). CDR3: CASSTRKTGPTQETQYF. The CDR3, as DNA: TGTGCCAGCAGCACACGAAAAACAGGGCCCACTCAAGAGACCCAGTACTTC.

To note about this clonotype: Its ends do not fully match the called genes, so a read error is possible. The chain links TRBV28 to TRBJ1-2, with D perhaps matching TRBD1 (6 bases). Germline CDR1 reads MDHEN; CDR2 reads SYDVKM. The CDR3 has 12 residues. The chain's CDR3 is CASSTTSSGANF. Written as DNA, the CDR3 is TGTGCCAGCAGCACCACCTCGTCAGGGGCCAACTTC.

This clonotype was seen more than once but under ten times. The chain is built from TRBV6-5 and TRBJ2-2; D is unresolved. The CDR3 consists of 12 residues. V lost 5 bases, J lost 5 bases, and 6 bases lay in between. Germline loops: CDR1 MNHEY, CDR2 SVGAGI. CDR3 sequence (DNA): TGTGCCAGCAGTGCTTATACCGGGGAGCTGTTTTTT. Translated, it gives CASSAYTGELFF.

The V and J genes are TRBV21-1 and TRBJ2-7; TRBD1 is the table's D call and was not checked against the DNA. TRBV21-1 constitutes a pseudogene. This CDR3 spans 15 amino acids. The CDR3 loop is CASSKAGTGDYEQYF. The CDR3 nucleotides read TGTGCCAGCAGCAAAGCTGGGACAGGAGACTACGAGCAGTACTTC.

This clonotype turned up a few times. CDR3 protein: CASSQDRVFVDSSYNEQFF. The CDR3 DNA is TGCGCCAGCAGCCAAGATCGGGTCTTTGTAGACAGCTCCTACAATGAGCAGTTCTTC. J is TRBJ2-1 and V is TRBV4-1, with D possibly matching TRBD1 (5 bases). This CDR3 spans 19 amino acids. CDR1 and CDR2 (germline): MGHRA, YSYEKL. V dropped 0 bases and J dropped 0 bases, with 18 bases sitting between them.

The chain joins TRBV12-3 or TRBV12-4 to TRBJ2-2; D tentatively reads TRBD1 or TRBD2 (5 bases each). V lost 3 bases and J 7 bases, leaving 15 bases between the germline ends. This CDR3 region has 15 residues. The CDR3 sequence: CASSFFEGIDGELFF. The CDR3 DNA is TGTGCCAGCAGTTTTTTTGAGGGGATCGACGGGGAGCTGTTTTTT.

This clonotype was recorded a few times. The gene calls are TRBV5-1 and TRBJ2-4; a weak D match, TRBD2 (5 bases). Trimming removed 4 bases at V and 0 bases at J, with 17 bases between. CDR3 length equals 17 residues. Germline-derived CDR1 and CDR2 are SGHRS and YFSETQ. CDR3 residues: CASSPDYHPLAKNIQYF. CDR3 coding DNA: TGCGCCAGCAGCCCCGACTACCACCCACTAGCCAAAAACATTCAGTACTTC.

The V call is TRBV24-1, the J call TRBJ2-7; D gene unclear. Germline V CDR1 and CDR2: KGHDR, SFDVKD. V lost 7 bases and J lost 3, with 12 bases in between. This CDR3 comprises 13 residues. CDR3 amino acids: CATSLQQYYEQYF. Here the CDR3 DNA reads TGTGCCACCAGCCTCCAGCAATACTACGAGCAGTACTTC.

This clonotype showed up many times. This chain's CDR3 is CASSLTGLEPYNEQFF. In DNA, the CDR3 is TGCGCCAGCAGCTTGACCGGACTCGAACCCTACAATGAGCAGTTCTTC. The chain has TRBV5-1 and TRBJ2-1; D possibly corresponds to TRBD2 (5 bases). Trimming took off 1 base at V and 2 bases at J, with 13 bases between the two ends. This CDR3 is built from 16 residues. Germline lookup yields CDR1 SGHRS and CDR2 YFSETQ.

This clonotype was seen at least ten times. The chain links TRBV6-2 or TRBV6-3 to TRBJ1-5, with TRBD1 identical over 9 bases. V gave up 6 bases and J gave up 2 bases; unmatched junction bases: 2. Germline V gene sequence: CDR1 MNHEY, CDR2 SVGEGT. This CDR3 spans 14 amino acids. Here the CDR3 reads CASSWTGGNQPQHF. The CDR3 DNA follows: TGTGCCAGCAGCTGGACAGGGGGCAATCAGCCCCAGCATTTT.

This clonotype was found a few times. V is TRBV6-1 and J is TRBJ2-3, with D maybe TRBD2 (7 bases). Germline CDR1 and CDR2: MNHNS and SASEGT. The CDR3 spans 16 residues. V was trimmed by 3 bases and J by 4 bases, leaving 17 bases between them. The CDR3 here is CASSETSLGGPDTQYF. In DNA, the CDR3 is TGTGCCAGCAGTGAGACTAGCCTAGGGGGACCAGATACGCAGTATTTT.

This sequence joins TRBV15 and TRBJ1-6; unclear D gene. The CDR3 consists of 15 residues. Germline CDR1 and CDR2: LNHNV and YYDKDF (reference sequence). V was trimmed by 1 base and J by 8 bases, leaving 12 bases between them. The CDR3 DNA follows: TGTGCCACCAGCAGAGGCATGCAGATTGATTCACCCCTCCACTTT. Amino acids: CATSRGMQIDSPLHF.

The CDR3 sequence: CASIRGSGTGELFF. The CDR3 coding sequence is TGTGCCAGCATTCGGGGGAGCGGCACCGGGGAGCTGTTTTTT. The rearrangement joins TRBV11-3 to TRBJ2-2; possibly TRBD2 for D (6 bases). The CDR3 runs to 14 residues. V was shortened by 7 bases and J by 4 bases, with 13 bases between the two germline ends. Germline V lookup: CDR1 SGHNT, CDR2 YENEEA.

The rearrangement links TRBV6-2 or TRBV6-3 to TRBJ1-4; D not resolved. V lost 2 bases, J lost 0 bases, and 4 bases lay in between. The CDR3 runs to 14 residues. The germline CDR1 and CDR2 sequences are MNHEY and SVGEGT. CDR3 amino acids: CASSYEATNEKLFF. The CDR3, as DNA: TGTGCCAGCAGTTACGAAGCAACTAATGAAAAACTGTTTTTT.

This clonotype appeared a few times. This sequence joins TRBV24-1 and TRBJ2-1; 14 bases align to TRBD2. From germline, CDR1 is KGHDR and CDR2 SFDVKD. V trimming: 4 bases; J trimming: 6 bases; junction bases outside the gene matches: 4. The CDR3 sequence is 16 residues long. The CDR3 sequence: CATSERGTSGSNEQFF. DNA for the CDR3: TGTGCCACCAGTGAACGAGGGACTAGCGGGAGCAATGAGCAGTTCTTC.

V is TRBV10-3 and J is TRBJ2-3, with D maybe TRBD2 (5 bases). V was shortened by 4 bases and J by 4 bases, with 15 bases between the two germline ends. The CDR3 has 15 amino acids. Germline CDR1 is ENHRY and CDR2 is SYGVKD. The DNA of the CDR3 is TGTGCCATCAGTGGGTTTGACCGGGATCCAGATACGCAGTATTTT. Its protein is CAISGFDRDPDTQYF.

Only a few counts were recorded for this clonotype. CDR3 region: CASSLTGQGNYGYTF. The CDR3 DNA reads TGTGCCAGCAGCTTAACCGGACAGGGGAACTATGGCTACACCTTC. This chain connects TRBV7-3 to TRBJ1-2; 9 bases agree with TRBD1. CDR3 length equals 15 residues. The germline CDR1 and CDR2 sequences are SGHTA and FQGTGA. The junction had 1 base not matched to a gene; V was cut back by 0 bases and J by 2 bases.